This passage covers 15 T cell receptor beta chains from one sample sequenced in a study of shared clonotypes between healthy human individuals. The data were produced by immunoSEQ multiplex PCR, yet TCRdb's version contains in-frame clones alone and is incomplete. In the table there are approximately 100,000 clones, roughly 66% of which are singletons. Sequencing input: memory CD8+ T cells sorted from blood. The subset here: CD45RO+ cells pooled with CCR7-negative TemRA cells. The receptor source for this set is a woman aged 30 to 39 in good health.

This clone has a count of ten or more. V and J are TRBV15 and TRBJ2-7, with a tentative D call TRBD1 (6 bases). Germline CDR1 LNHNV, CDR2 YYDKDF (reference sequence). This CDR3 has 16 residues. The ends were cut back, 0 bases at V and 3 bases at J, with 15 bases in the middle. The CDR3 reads CATSRDIGTGFYEQYF. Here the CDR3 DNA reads TGTGCCACCAGCAGAGATATTGGAACAGGGTTCTACGAGCAGTACTTC.

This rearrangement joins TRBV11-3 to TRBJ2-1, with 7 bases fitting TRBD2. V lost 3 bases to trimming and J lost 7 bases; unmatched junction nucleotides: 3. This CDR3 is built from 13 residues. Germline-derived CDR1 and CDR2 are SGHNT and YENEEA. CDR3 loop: CASSFSGGNEQFF. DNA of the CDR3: TGTGCCAGCAGCTTTTCCGGGGGGAATGAGCAGTTCTTC. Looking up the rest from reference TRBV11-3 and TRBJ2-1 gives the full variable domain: EAGVVQSPRYKIIEKKQPVAFWCNPISGHNTLYWYLQNLGQGPELLIRYENEEAVDDSQLPKDRFSAERLKGVDSTLKIQPAELGDSAVYLCASSFSGGNEQFFGPGTRLTVL.

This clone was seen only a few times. The CDR3 sequence is CASSRRYTEAFF. The CDR3 DNA reads as TGCGCCAGCAGCCGTCGGTACACTGAAGCTTTCTTT. The rearrangement joins TRBV5-1 to TRBJ1-1, with D unresolved. The germline V gene encodes CDR1 SGHRS and CDR2 YFSETQ. This CDR3 comprises 12 residues. The ends were cut back, 4 bases at V and 3 bases at J, with 7 bases in the middle.

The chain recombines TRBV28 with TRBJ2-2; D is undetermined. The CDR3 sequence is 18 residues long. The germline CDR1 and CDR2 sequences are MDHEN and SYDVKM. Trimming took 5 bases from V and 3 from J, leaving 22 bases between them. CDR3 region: CASSPFNIVVLHTGELFF. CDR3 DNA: TGTGCCAGCAGTCCCTTTAATATCGTGGTCTTACACACCGGGGAGCTGTTTTTT.

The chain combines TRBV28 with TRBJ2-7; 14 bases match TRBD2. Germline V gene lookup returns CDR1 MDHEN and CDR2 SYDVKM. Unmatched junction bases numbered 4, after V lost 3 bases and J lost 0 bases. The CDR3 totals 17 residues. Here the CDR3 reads CASSFGTSGSASYEQYF. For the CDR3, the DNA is TGTGCCAGCAGTTTCGGGACTAGCGGGAGCGCCTCCTACGAGCAGTACTTC.

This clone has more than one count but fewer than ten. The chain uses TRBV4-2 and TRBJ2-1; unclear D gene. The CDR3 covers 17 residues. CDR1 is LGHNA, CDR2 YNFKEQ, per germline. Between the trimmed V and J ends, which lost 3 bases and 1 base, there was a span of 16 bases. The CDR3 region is CASSHAGPESSYNEQFF. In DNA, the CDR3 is TGTGCCAGCAGCCACGCCGGCCCAGAGTCGTCCTACAATGAGCAGTTCTTC.

CDR3 protein: CASSWWTSGSWSEQFF. CDR3 sequence (DNA): TGCGCCAGCAGCTGGTGGACTAGCGGGAGTTGGAGTGAGCAGTTCTTC. The J gene is TRBJ2-1, the V gene TRBV5-1, with TRBD2 matching over 13 bases. Trimming removed 3 bases from V and 9 bases from J; junction bases left unmatched: 9. CDR1 is SGHRS, CDR2 YFSETQ, per germline. The CDR3 sequence is 16 residues long.

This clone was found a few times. The CDR3 DNA follows: TGTGCCAGCAGCTACAGGGCCGGGAGTGGCTACACCTTC. Translated: CASSYRAGSGYTF. The chain employs TRBV2 and TRBJ1-2; weak D call: TRBD1 (6 bases). Trimming removed 6 bases from V and 7 bases from J, with 15 bases in between. From germline, CDR1 is SNHLY and CDR2 FYNNEI. This CDR3 comprises 13 residues.

CDR3 bases: TGTGCCAGTAGTACCCGAGGTGGGGACACTGAAGCTTTCTTT. Amino acid sequence: CASSTRGGDTEAFF. The rearrangement uses TRBV19 and TRBJ1-1; D not resolved. With 4 bases removed from V and 3 bases from J, the gap between germline ends came to 12 bases. Germline CDR1 and CDR2: LNHDA and SQIVND (reference sequence). The CDR3 spans 14 residues. The variable domain in full, with the rest retrieved from reference TRBV19 and TRBJ1-1, is DGGITQSPKYLFRKEGQNVTLSCEQNLNHDAMYWYRQDPGQGLRLIYYSQIVNDFQKGDIAEGYSVSREKKESFPLTVTSAQKNPTAFYLCASSTRGGDTEAFFGQGTRLTVV.

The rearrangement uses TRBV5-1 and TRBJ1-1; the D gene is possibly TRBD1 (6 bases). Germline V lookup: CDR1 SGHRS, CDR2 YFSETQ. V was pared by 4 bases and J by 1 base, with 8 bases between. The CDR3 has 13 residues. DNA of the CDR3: TGCGCCAGCAGCGTGGGACAGAACACTGAAGCTTTCTTT. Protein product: CASSVGQNTEAFF.

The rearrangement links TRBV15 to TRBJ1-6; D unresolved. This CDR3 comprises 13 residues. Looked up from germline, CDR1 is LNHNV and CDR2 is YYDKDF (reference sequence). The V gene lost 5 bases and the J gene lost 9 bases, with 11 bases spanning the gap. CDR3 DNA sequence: TGTGCCACCAGCCGCAGGCGCGGTTCACCCCTCCACTTT. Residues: CATSRRRGSPLHF.

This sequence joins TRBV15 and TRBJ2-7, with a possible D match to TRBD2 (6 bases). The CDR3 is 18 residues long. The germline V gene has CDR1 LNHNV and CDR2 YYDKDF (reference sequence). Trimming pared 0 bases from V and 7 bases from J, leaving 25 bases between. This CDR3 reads CATSRDGGAGGGYEEQYF. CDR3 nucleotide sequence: TGTGCCACCAGCAGAGATGGGGGAGCAGGTGGGGGGTATGAGGAGCAGTACTTC.

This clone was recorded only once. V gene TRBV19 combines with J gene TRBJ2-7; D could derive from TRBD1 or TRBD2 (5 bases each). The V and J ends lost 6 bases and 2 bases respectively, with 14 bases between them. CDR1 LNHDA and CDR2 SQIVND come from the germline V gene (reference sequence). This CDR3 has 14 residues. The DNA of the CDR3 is TGTGCCAGTAGACCCGGGACGGGAACCTACGAGCAGTACTTC. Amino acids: CASRPGTGTYEQYF.

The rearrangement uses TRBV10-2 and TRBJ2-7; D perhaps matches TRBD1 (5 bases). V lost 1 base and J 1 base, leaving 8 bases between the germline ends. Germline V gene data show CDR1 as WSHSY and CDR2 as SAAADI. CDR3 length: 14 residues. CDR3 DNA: TGCGCCAGCAGTGAGTTGGGGCATTCCTACGAGCAGTACTTC. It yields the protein CASSELGHSYEQYF.

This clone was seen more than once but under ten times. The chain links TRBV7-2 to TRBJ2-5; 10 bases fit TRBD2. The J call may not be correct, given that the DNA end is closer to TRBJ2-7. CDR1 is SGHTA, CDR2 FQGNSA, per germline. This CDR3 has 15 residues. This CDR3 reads CASSIGLAETYEQYF. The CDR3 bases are TGTGCCAGCAGCATAGGACTAGCGGAAACCTACGAGCAGTACTTC.